This entry describes one T cell receptor (beta chain). This entry belongs to a study of control samples from healthy donors and cancer patients. Some clones are missing from TCRdb's copy, which holds only in-frame ones; the method was immunoSEQ multiplex PCR. The data contain 100,000 to 150,000 clones, over 80% of them seen just once; the ten biggest clones take up 2.1%. The sequenced sample was blood. This receptor was taken from a woman aged 45 to 65 in good health.

CDR3 sequence: CASSLVRTRSGELFF. The CDR3, as DNA: TGTGCCAGCAGCTTAGTAAGGACTAGGAGCGGGGAGCTGTTTTTT. The V call is TRBV7-8, the J call TRBJ2-2, with 7 bases identical to TRBD2. CDR3 size: 15 residues. Germline V gives CDR1 SGHVS, CDR2 FQNEAQ. After removal of 1 base from V and 7 bases from J, the junction contained 6 bases not matched to a gene.